A selection of T cell receptor beta chains follows, all from one sample in a study of PD-1 blockade in classical Hodgkin lymphoma. Clones were read by immunoSEQ multiplex PCR, and TCRdb kept only the in-frame ones, dropping some. Here the sample spans around 25,000 clones, 60% to 80% being singletons. This specimen was peripheral blood mononuclear cells (PBMCs), taken before the fourth cycle of nivolumab. These receptors were collected from a human donor with classical Hodgkin lymphoma. The CDR3 runs from the conserved cysteine through the conserved F or W.

len	v_gene	CDR3aa
12	TRBV11-2	CASSSRRNTIYF
13	TRBV4-2	CASSQADGLRAFF
13	TRBV18	CASSATGTGELFF
12	TRBV6-5	CASSRPNYEQYF
14	TRBV11-3	CASSSQGAIYGYTF
14	TRBV11-3	CASSQQRTGEGYTF
17	TRBV18	CASSGPGGRSGANVLTF
13	TRBV14	CASSQLGGYGAFF
14	TRBV27	CASSRVGQGYGYTF
14	TRBV29-1	CSVYTASSYNEQFF
14	TRBV6-6	CASRGATNTGELFF
17	TRBV2	CASTPAGRLFLNTEAFF
15	TRBV2	CASRRIGTGSYEQYF
15	TRBV7-2	CASSLDRGYYSPLHF
12	TRBV30	CAWNPGGGGYTF
14	TRBV7-9	CASSFDGGSQPQHF
15	TRBV5-1	CASRTSDTSTDTQYF
15	TRBV11-2	CASTLALAATYEQYF
16	TRBV18	CASSPPSVPSGNTIYF
16	TRBV5-1	CASSLGFGGSITEAFF
13	TRBV5-1	CASSRTGIYEQYF
13	TRBV9	CASSGTGTGELFF
15	TRBV5-6	CASSFWDRAQETQYF
14	TRBV5-1	CASSLDRVTGELFF
12	TRBV18	CASSPSGRPQHF
15	TRBV7-3	CASSLTGGSYNEQFF
15	TRBV6-5	CATLTDRGIAGELFF
15	TRBV28	CASSQGTGLNEKLFF
15	TRBV6-5	CASKKTGTGVSEQFF
12	TRBV18	CASSPFRDTQYF
15	TRBV18	CASSPLAGGDNEQFF
15	TRBV6-1	CASSEFRTTGSEQYF
15	TRBV7-2	CASSKGLAVTGELFF
14	TRBV25-1	CASSYGTLNTEAFF
15	TRBV19	CASTQRTGIREKLFF
12	TRBV5-3	CARSCGCRPQHF
16	TRBV19	CASSTTFGGGFYEQYF
15	TRBV10-3	CAIAVGGANTGELFF
11	TRBV29-1	CSVEDTDTQYF
15	TRBV28	CASSLSTDMNTEAFF
16	TRBV27	CASRSLAEVRVSEQYF
13	TRBV7-3	CASSSSPGRSLNF
17	TRBV7-3	CASSLQGVLSNTGELFF
14	TRBV7-2	CASSLGRGFYEQYF
17	TRBV5-4	CASRRTTSGGPQETQYF
14	TRBV5-4	CASSSPQVWDGAFF
14	TRBV2	CASSQQGLNTEAFF
14	TRBV28	CASSPGAGEQPQHF
16	TRBV27	CASRGGTPRSGDTQYF
14	TRBV18	CASSPSGTAYEQYF
12	TRBV29-1	CSAAGLNTEAFF
15	TRBV5-1	CASSLGGTSGNTIYF